This T cell receptor (beta chain) was recovered during a study of shared clonotypes between healthy human individuals. The material for each subset, its genomic DNA, was split evenly across several immunoSEQ plates. Assay: immunoSEQ multiplex PCR; the TCRdb copy retains only in-frame clones and omits some. Of approximately 2.1 million clones in the sample, 85% to 95% were seen once. CDR3 length: 15 amino acids. Trimming stripped 5 bases from V and 4 bases from J, with 14 bases between. In germline, CDR1 is MNHNY, CDR2 SVGAGI (reference sequence). Every donor was a Caucasian adult from Nashville, Tennessee.

The rearrangement uses TRBV6-6 and TRBJ2-2, with D possibly matching TRBD1 (5 bases). This sequence originates from a man between 18 and 35 years old in good health. Some clones in this sample may be carry-over from other donors' samples. The sequencing input was naive CD4+ T cells from PBMCs. Specified subset: CD45RA+ positively selected. The CDR3 nucleotides read TGTGCCAGCAGTACCAGGGCGGACGGCACCGGGGAGCTGTTTTTT. This translates into CASSTRADGTGELFF.